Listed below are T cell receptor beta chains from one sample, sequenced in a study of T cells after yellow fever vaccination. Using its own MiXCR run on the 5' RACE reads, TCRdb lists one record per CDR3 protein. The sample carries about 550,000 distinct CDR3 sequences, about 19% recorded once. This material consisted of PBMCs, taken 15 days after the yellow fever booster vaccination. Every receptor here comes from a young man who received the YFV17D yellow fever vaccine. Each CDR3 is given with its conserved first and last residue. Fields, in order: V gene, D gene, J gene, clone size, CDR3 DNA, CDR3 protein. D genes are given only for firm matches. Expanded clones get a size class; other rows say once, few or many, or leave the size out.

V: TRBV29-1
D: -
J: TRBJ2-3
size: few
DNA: TGCAGCGTCCCTAAAGGCCCGACTAGCACAGATACGCAGTATTTT
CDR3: CSVPKGPTSTDTQYF

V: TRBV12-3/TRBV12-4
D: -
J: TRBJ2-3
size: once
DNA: TGTGCCAGCAGTTCGTGGACAGAACCAGATACGCAGTATTTT
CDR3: CASSSWTEPDTQYF

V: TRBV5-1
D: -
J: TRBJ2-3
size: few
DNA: TGCGCCAGCCGGACTCCGCGGGCGACCGGAGATACGCAGTATTTT
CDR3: CASRTPRATGDTQYF

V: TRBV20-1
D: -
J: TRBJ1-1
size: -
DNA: TGCAGTGCTAGAGATGGACGGAATGAAGCTTTCTTT
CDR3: CSARDGRNEAFF

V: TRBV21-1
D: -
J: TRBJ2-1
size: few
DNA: TGTGCCAGCAGCCACTCCCCGGGACAGGGGTACAATGAGCAGTTCTTC
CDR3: CASSHSPGQGYNEQFF

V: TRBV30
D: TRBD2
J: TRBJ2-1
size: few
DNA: TGTGCCTGGAGCTTGAGGCCGGCGGGAGGGCCAGTCAATGAGCAGTTCTTC
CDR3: CAWSLRPAGGPVNEQFF

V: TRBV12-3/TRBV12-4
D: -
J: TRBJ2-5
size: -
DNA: TGTGCCAGCAGATTGGACTACCAAGAGACCCAGTACTTC
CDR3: CASRLDYQETQYF

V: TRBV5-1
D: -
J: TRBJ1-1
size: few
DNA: TGCGCCAGCAGCTTTCCTGACTCCTTCGGCACTGAAGCTTTCTTT
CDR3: CASSFPDSFGTEAFF

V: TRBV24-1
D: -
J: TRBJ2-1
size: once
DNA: TGTGCCACCAGTGAGCATGGCGGGCATGAGCAGTTCTTC
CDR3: CATSEHGGHEQFF

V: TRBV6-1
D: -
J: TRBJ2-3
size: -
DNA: TGTGCCAGCGCTCCCACAGGACGGGCCCATACGCAGTATTTT
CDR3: CASAPTGRAHTQYF

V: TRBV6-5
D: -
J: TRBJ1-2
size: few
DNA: TGTGCCAGCAGTAAGACAGTAACTAACTATGGCTACACCTTC
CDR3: CASSKTVTNYGYTF

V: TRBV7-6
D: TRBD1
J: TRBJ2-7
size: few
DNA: TGTGCCAGCAGCAGGGACAGGGGGCTCTACGAGCAGTACTTC
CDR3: CASSRDRGLYEQYF

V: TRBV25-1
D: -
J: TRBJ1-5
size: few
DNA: TGTGCCAGCAGTGATGGGGGGAATCAGCCCCAGCATTTT
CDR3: CASSDGGNQPQHF

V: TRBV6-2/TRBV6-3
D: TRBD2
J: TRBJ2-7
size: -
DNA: TGTGCCAGCAGATCACTTACTAGCGGGAGAACCGTTGGGTACTTC
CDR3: CASRSLTSGRTVGYF

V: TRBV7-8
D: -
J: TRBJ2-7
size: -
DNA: TGTGCCAGCAGCATCACAGAAAACTACGAGCAGTACTTC
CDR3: CASSITENYEQYF

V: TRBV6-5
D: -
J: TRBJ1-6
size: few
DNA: TGTGCCAGCAGTTACTGGAGGGACTATAATTCACCCCTCCACTTT
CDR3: CASSYWRDYNSPLHF

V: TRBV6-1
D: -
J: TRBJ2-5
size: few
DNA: TGTGCCAGCAGCTCCCCCCGAGAGACTAGAAAGACCCAGTACTTC
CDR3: CASSSPRETRKTQYF

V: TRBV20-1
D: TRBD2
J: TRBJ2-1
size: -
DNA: TGCAGTGCTCCCTCAGCGGGAGTTCTCAATGAGCAGTTCTTC
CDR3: CSAPSAGVLNEQFF

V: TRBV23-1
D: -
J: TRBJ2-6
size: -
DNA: TGCGCCAGCCAGCCGCCGGACTCTGGGGCCAACGTCCTGACTTTC
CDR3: CASQPPDSGANVLTF

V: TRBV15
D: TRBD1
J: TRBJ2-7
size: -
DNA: TGTGCCACCAGTATCAGGGACAGATCCTACGAGCAGTACTTC
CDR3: CATSIRDRSYEQYF

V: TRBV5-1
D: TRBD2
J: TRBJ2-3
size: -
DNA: TGCGCCAGCAGCTTGTTGTCTAGCGGGAGGGCTAGCACAGATACGCAGTATTTT
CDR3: CASSLLSSGRASTDTQYF

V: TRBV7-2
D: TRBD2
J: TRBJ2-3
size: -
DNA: TGTGCCAGCAGCTCGGGACTAGCGGGGGGGGTTGGAGATACGCAGTATTTT
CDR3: CASSSGLAGGVGDTQYF

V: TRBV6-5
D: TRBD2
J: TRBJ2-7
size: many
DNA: TGTGCCAGCACCGCCACCGGGACTAGCGGGGGCCAGTACTTC
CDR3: CASTATGTSGGQYF

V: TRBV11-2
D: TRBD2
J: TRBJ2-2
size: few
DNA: TGTGCCAGCAGCTTAATTAGCGGCGGGAGTGGGCCCACCGGGGAGCTGTTTTTT
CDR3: CASSLISGGSGPTGELFF

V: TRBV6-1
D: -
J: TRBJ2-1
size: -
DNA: TGTGCCAGTATTAGTACAGGCAGGGTCAGTGAGCAGTTCTTC
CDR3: CASISTGRVSEQFF

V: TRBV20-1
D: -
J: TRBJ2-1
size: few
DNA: TGCAGTGCTAGAGACCGCGCGCGGGGGCAGTTCTTC
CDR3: CSARDRARGQFF

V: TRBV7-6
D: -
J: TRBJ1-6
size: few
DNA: TGTGCCAGCAGCGCACGGGCTTCCTCCGATTCACCCCTCCACTTT
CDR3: CASSARASSDSPLHF

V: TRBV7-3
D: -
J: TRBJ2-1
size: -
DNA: TGTGCCAGCAGCTTAAGGAGCGGGCCTTCCTACAATGAGCAGTTCTTC
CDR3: CASSLRSGPSYNEQFF

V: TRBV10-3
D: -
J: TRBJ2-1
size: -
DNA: TGTGCCATCAGTAACTCCGGGAACTACAATGAGCAGTTCTTC
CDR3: CAISNSGNYNEQFF

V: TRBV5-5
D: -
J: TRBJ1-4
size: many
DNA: TGTGCCAGCAGCTTGACCGGGGGAACTAATGAAAAACTGTTTTTT
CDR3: CASSLTGGTNEKLFF

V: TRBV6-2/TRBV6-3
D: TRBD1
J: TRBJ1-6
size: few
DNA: TGTGCCAGCAGTTACTCCAGGACAGGGGAGCGTTCACCCCTCCACTTT
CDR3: CASSYSRTGERSPLHF

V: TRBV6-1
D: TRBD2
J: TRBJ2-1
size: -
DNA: TGTGCCAGCAGTGAAGTTAGCGGGAGCCTCAATGAGCAGTTCTTC
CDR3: CASSEVSGSLNEQFF

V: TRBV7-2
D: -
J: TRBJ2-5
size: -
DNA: TGTGCCAGCAGCTTAAATGGGGGGGAGACCCAGTACTTC
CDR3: CASSLNGGETQYF

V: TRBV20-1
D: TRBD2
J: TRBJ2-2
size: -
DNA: TGCAGGGCTGTGGGAGCGGGAGGCACCGGGGAGCTGTTTTTT
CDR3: CRAVGAGGTGELFF

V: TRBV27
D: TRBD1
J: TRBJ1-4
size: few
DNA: TGTGCCAGCAGTTTCCTAACAGGGGACGGTGAAAAACTGTTTTTT
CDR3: CASSFLTGDGEKLFF